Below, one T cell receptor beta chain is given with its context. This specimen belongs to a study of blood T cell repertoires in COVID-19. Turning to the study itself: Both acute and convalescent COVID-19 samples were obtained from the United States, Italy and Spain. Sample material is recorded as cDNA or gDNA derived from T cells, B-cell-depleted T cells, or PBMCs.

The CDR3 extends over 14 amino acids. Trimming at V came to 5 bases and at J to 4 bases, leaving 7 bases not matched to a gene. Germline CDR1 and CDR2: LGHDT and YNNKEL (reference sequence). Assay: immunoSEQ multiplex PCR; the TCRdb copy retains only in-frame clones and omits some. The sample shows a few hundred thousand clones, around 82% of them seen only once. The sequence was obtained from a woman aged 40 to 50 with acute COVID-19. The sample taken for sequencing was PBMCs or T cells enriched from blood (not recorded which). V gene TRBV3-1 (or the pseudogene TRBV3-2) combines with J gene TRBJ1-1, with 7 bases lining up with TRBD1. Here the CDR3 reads CASSYLQGTTEAFF. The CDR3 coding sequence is TGTGCCAGCAGCTATTTACAGGGGACCACTGAAGCTTTCTTT.